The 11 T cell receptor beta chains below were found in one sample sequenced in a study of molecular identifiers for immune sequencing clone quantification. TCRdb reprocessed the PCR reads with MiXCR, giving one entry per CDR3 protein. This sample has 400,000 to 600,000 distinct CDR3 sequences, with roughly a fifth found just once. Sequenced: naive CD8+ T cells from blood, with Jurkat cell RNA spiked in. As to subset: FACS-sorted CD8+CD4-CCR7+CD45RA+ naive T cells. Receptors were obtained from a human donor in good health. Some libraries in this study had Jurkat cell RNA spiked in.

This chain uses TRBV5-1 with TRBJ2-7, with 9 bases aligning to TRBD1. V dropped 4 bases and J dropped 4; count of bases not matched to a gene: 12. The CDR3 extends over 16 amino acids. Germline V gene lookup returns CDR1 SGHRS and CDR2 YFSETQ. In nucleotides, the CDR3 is TGCGCCAGCAGCCTACCCCTGGGGGACAGGGAGTACGAGCAGTACTTC. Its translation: CASSLPLGDREYEQYF.

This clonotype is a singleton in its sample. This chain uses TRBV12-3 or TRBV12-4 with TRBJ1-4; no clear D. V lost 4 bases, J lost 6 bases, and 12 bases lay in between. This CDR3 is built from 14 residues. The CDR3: CASSYGRLDEKLFF. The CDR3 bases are TGTGCCAGCAGTTACGGGCGGTTGGATGAAAAACTGTTTTTT.

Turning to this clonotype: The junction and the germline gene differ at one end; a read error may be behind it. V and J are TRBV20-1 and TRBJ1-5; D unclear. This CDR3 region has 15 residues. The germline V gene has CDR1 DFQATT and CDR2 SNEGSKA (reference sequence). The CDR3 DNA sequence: TGCAGTGCTAGAGGGTCAGGATATAGCGATCAGCCCCAGCATTTT. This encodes CSARGSGYSDQPQHF.

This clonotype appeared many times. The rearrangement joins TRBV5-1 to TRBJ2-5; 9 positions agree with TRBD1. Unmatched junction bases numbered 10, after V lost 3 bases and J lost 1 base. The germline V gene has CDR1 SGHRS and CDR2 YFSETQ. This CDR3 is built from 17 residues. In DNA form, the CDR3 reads TGCGCCAGCAGCTGGACGGACAGGGGTGAGGCCCAAGAGACCCAGTACTTC. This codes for CASSWTDRGEAQETQYF.

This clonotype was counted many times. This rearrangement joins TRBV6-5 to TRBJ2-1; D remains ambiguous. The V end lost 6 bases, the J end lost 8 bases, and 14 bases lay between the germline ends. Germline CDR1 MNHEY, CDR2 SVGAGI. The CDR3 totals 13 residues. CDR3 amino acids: CASSRNPVDEQFF. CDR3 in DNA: TGTGCCAGCAGCCGGAACCCTGTGGATGAGCAGTTCTTC.

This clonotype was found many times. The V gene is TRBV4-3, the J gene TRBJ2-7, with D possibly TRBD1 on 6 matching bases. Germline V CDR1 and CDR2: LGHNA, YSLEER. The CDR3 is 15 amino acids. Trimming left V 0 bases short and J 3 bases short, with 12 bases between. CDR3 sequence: CASSQDQGPGYEQYF. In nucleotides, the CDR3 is TGCGCCAGCAGCCAAGATCAGGGGCCAGGCTACGAGCAGTACTTC.

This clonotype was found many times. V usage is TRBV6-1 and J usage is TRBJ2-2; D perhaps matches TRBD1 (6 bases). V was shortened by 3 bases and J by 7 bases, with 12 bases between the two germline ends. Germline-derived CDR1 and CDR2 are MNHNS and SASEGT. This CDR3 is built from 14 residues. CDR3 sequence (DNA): TGTGCCAGCAGTGACCGACAGGTCCTCGGGGAGCTGTTTTTT. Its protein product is CASSDRQVLGELFF.

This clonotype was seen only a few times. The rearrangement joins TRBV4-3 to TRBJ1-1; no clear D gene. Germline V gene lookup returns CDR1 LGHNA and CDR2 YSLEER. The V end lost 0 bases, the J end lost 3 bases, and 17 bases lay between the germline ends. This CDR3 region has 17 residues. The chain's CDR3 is CASSQDRGPSGDTEAFF. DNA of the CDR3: TGCGCCAGCAGCCAAGATCGCGGACCCAGCGGGGACACTGAAGCTTTCTTT.

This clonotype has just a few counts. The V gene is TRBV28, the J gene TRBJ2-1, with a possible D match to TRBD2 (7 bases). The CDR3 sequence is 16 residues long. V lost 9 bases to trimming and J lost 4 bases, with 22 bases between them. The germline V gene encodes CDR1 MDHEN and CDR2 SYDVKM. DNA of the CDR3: TGTGCCAGTAACGAGGGGGGGCCTCTAGAATACAATGAGCAGTTCTTC. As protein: CASNEGGPLEYNEQFF.

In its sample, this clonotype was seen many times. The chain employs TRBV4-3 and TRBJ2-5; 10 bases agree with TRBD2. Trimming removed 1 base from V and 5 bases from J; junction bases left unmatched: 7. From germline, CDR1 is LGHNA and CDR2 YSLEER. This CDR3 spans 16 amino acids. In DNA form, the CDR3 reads TGCGCCAGCAGCCAAGCCGGGACTAGCGCGCTTGAGACCCAGTACTTC. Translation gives CASSQAGTSALETQYF.

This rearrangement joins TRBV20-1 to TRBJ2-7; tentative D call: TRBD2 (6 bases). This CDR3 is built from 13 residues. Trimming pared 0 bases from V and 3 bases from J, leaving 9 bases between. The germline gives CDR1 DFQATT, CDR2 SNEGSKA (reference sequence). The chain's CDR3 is CSARDGTYYEQYF. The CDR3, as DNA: TGCAGTGCTAGAGATGGGACTTACTACGAGCAGTACTTC.